This is a list of T cell receptor beta chains from one sample in a study of long-term antiretroviral therapy in people with HIV. Here immunoSEQ multiplex PCR was the method, and the copy in TCRdb shows in-frame clones only, minus some. The profile shows some 15,000 clones, roughly 86% of them singletons. The starting material was unsorted PBMCs, obtained 6.2 years after starting antiretroviral therapy. These TCRs come from a man between 40 and 49 years old with HIV. CDR3s include the opening cysteine and the closing phenylalanine or tryptophan. A D gene is named only where the DNA matches it firmly. Clone size is given for some rows only: seen once, a few or many times, or a class if the clone is expanded.

d_call	v_call	j_call	clone_size	cdr3_aa	cdr3_nt
TRBD1	TRBV6-6	TRBJ1-6	-	CASSGGTVYNSPLHF	TGTGCCAGCAGCGGGGGGACAGTCTATAATTCACCCCTCCACTTT
-	TRBV30	TRBJ2-7	once	CAWGGWEAYEQYF	TGTGCTTGGGGAGGATGGGAGGCCTACGAGCAGTACTTC
-	TRBV11-1	TRBJ2-7	-	CASRITGPTYEQYF	TGTGCCAGCAGAATAACCGGGCCCACCTACGAGCAGTACTTC
-	TRBV28	TRBJ1-1	-	CASSSRVAEAFF	TGTGCCAGCAGTTCGAGGGTGGCTGAAGCTTTCTTT
TRBD2	TRBV19	TRBJ2-1	-	CASSISTSGYNEQFF	TGTGCCAGTAGTATTTCGACTAGCGGCTACAATGAGCAGTTCTTC
-	TRBV4-3	TRBJ2-2	-	CASSQDFVRNTGELFF	TGCGCCAGCAGCCAAGATTTCGTTCGGAACACCGGGGAGCTGTTTTTT
-	TRBV2	TRBJ1-5	-	CASSPWQAQNQPQHF	TGTGCCAGCAGTCCCTGGCAGGCCCAAAATCAGCCCCAGCATTTT
-	TRBV2	TRBJ2-4	-	CASKPLVTKNIQYF	TGTGCCAGCAAACCCTTAGTGACCAAAAACATTCAGTACTTC
-	TRBV11-2	TRBJ1-4	-	CASTPKGSFPPTNEKLFF	TGTGCCAGCACCCCTAAGGGCTCCTTCCCCCCAACTAATGAAAAACTGTTTTTT
-	TRBV7-8	TRBJ1-3	-	CASSLATGPGNTIYF	TGTGCCAGCAGCTTAGCAACAGGGCCTGGAAACACCATATATTTT
-	TRBV6-6	TRBJ2-4	-	CASSYSKIAKNIQYF	TGTGCCAGCAGTTACTCGAAAATAGCCAAAAACATTCAGTACTTC
TRBD1	TRBV30	TRBJ1-6	-	CAWSGQANSPLHF	TGTGCCTGGTCGGGACAGGCTAATTCACCCCTCCACTTT
TRBD1	TRBV7-3	TRBJ2-7	-	CASSLSQGVFSEQYF	TGTGCCAGCAGCTTATCCCAGGGGGTCTTTAGCGAGCAGTACTTC
TRBD1	TRBV28	TRBJ2-4	-	CASSPTQGSRKNIQYF	TGTGCCAGCAGTCCCACACAGGGGTCCAGAAAAAACATTCAGTACTTC
-	TRBV12-5	TRBJ2-4	-	CASGLGGTDIQYF	TGTGCTAGTGGTTTGGGGGGAACGGACATTCAGTACTTC
-	TRBV5-6	TRBJ2-7	-	CASSPVPEQYF	TGTGCCAGCAGCCCCGTCCCCGAGCAGTACTTC
-	TRBV9	TRBJ2-3	medium-sized	CASSVIGAGDTQYF	TGTGCCAGCAGCGTTATCGGGGCTGGGGATACGCAGTATTTT
TRBD1	TRBV4-1	TRBJ2-7	-	CASSYLITIPGQVPSYEQYF	TGCGCCAGCAGCTATCTAATTACTATCCCGGGACAGGTTCCCTCCTACGAGCAGTACTTC
TRBD1	TRBV5-5	TRBJ2-3	-	CASSLGQGAITDTQYF	TGTGCCAGCAGCTTGGGACAGGGGGCGATCACAGATACGCAGTATTTT
TRBD1	TRBV10-3	TRBJ1-2	-	CAISESGTGAGYGYTF	TGTGCCATCAGTGAGTCAGGGACAGGAGCTGGCTATGGCTACACCTTC
-	TRBV7-9	TRBJ1-5	-	CASSDWGQPQHF	TGTGCCAGCAGCGACTGGGGTCAGCCCCAGCATTTT
TRBD2	TRBV6-6	TRBJ2-1	-	CASSSGTSGYNEQFF	TGTGCCAGCAGCTCTGGAACTAGCGGATACAATGAGCAGTTCTTC
-	TRBV2	TRBJ2-7	-	CASVQGDYEQYF	TGTGCCAGCGTCCAAGGGGACTACGAGCAGTACTTC
-	TRBV7-7	TRBJ1-5	once	CASSTGFGQPQHF	TGTGCTAGCAGCACAGGGTTCGGTCAGCCCCAGCATTTT
-	TRBV9	TRBJ2-1	once	CASSVDATHSGTYNEQFF	TGTGCCAGCAGCGTAGACGCGACTCACTCAGGGACCTACAATGAGCAGTTCTTC
-	TRBV13	TRBJ2-5	once	CATMETQYF	TGTGCCACCATGGAGACCCAGTACTTC
-	TRBV2	TRBJ1-5	-	CASRPSPSNQPQHF	TGTGCCAGCAGACCCTCTCCTAGCAATCAGCCCCAGCATTTT
-	TRBV15	TRBJ1-2	-	CATSRDRVLANYGYTF	TGTGCCACCAGCAGAGATCGGGTTCTAGCTAACTATGGCTACACCTTC
TRBD1	TRBV5-1	TRBJ1-1	once	CASSSGTGMKNTEAFF	TGCGCCAGCAGCTCCGGGACAGGGATGAAGAACACTGAAGCTTTCTTT
-	TRBV7-6	TRBJ2-7	once	CASSLLGEAPGEQYF	TGTGCCAGCAGCCTCCTGGGAGAGGCTCCAGGGGAGCAGTACTTC
-	TRBV7-9	TRBJ2-7	-	CASSLPPYEQYF	TGTGCCAGCAGCTTACCCCCCTACGAGCAGTACTTC
TRBD2	TRBV27	TRBJ2-3	-	CASSVPGTSGADTQYF	TGTGCCAGCAGTGTCCCCGGGACTAGCGGCGCGGATACGCAGTATTTT
-	TRBV4-2	TRBJ1-5	-	CASSQEDRDNQPQHF	TGTGCCAGCAGCCAAGAAGACAGAGACAATCAGCCCCAGCATTTT
-	TRBV5-5	TRBJ2-1	-	CASIRGYEYNEQFF	TGTGCCAGCATCCGGGGCTACGAGTACAATGAGCAGTTCTTC
TRBD2	TRBV15	TRBJ2-2	-	CATSRALSGSVNTGELFF	TGTGCCACCAGCAGAGCCCTTAGCGGGTCTGTCAACACCGGGGAGCTGTTTTTT
-	TRBV7-2	TRBJ2-1	-	CASTKGGIRDNEQFF	TGTGCCAGCACCAAAGGCGGGATACGGGACAATGAGCAGTTCTTC
-	TRBV5-1	TRBJ2-2	-	CASSLRVTGELFF	TGCGCCAGCAGCTTGAGGGTCACCGGGGAGCTGTTTTTT
TRBD2	TRBV11-2	TRBJ2-3	-	CASVGLAGGGGTDTQYF	TGTGCCAGCGTAGGACTAGCGGGCGGAGGAGGCACAGATACGCAGTATTTT
-	TRBV5-6	TRBJ1-3	-	CASSLGPNSGNTIYF	TGTGCCAGCAGCTTGGGACCGAACTCTGGAAACACCATATATTTT
-	TRBV6-5	TRBJ2-7	-	CASSQSSYEQYF	TGTGCCAGCTCCCAAAGCTCCTACGAGCAGTACTTC
TRBD1	TRBV4-2	TRBJ2-2	-	CASSQDPQTGAYTGELFF	TGTGCCAGCAGCCAGGATCCCCAGACAGGGGCGTACACCGGGGAGCTGTTTTTT
-	TRBV2	TRBJ2-3	-	CASSVNRVFDTQYF	TGTGCCAGCAGCGTTAACAGGGTTTTTGATACGCAGTATTTT
-	TRBV11-2	TRBJ1-3	-	CASSLPFRSSGNTIYF	TGTGCCAGCAGTCTCCCATTTAGGAGCTCTGGAAACACCATATATTTT
-	TRBV7-3	TRBJ1-1	-	CASSQGVMNTEAFF	TGTGCCAGCAGCCAGGGAGTAATGAACACTGAAGCTTTCTTT
-	TRBV11-2	TRBJ2-3	-	CASSRAGRQSTDTQYF	TGTGCCAGCAGCCGCGCGGGGAGACAGAGCACAGATACGCAGTATTTT
-	TRBV28	TRBJ2-7	-	CASSSGEQYF	TGTGCCAGCAGCTCGGGGGAGCAGTACTTC
-	TRBV29-1	TRBJ1-5	once	CSVGEGSNQPQHF	TGCAGCGTTGGGGAGGGAAGCAATCAGCCCCAGCATTTT
-	TRBV9	TRBJ2-2	-	CASSVGPTGELFF	TGTGCCAGCAGCGTAGGGCCAACCGGGGAGCTGTTTTTT
-	TRBV27	TRBJ2-1	-	CASSFGGQGYNEQFF	TGTGCCAGCAGTTTTGGAGGGCAGGGATACAATGAGCAGTTCTTC
-	TRBV5-1	TRBJ2-7	once	CASSLFVDYEQYF	TGCGCCAGCAGCTTGTTCGTCGACTACGAGCAGTACTTC